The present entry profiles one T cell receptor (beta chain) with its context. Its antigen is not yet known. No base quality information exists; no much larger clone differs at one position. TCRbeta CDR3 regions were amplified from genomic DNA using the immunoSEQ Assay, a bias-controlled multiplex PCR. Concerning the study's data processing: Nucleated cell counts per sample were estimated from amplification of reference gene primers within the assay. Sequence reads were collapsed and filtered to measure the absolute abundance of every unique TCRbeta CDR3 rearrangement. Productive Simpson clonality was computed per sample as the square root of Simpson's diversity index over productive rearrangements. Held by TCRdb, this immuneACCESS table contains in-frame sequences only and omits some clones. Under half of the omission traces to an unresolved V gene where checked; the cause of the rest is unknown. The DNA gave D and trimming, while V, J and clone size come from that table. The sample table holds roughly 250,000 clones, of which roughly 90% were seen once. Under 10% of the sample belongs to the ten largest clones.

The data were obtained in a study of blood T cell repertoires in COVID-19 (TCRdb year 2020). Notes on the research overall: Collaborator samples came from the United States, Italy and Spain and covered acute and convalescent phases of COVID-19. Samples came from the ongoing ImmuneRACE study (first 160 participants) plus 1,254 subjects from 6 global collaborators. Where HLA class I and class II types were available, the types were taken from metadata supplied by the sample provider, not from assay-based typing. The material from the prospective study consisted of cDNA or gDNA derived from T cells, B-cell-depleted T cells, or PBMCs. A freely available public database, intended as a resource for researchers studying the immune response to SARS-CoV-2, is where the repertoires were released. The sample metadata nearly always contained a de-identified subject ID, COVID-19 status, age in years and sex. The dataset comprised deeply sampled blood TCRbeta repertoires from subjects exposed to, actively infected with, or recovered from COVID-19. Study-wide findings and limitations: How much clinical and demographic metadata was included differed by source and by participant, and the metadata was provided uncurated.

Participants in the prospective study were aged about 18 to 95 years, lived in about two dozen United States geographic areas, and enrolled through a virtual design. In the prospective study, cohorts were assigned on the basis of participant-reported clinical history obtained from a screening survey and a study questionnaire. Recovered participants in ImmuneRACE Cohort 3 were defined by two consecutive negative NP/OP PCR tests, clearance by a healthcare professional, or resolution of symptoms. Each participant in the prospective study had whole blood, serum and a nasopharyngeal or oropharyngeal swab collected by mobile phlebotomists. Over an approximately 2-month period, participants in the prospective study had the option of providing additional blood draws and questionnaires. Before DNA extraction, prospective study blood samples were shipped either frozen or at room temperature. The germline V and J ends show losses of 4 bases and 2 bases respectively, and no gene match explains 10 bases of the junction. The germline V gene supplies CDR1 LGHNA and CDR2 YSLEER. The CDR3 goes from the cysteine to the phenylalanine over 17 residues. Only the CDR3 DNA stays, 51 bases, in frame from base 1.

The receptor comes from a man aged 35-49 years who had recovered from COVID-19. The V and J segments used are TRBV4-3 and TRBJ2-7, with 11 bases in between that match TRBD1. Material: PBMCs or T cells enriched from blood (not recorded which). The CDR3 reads CASSLKLPGQGAYEQYF. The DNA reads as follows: TGCGCCAGCAGCCTAAAATTACCGGGACAGGGGGCCTACGAGCAGTACTTC.